This T cell receptor (beta chain) was documented in a study of blood T cell repertoires in COVID-19. V shed 3 bases and J shed 0 bases, with 6 bases lying between them. Germline V gene lookup returns CDR1 KGHSH and CDR2 LQKENI. The CDR3 totals 13 residues. Some clones are missing from TCRdb's copy, which holds only in-frame ones; the method was immunoSEQ multiplex PCR. Of 95,000 to 110,000 clones in the sample, approximately 83% were seen once. This receptor was obtained from a woman older than 75 with active or convalescent COVID-19. Source material: peripheral blood. V usage is TRBV18 and J usage is TRBJ2-7; D uncertain. CDR3 residues: CASSPLSSYEQYF. Here the CDR3 DNA reads TGTGCCAGCTCACCTCTCAGCTCCTACGAGCAGTACTTC.